Described below is a single T cell receptor (beta chain) sequence and its context. Its specificity is not known. Using immunoSEQ multiplex PCR, the repertoire was profiled, and TCRdb retains in-frame clones only, with some absent. The sample lists 100,000 to 150,000 clones, around 89% occurring once. This sample stems from a study of T cell responses to AZD1222 COVID-19 vaccine. Study observations and caveats: Nearly half of spike-specific TCRs reportedly target variant regions that are unmutated in the B.1.351 and B.1.1.7 variants. Clonal diversity was possibly underestimated; the donors were predominantly white British and more often female.

This TCR was recovered from an adult in good health. This material consisted of peripheral blood, taken on day 0 of AZD1222 vaccination.

This chain's CDR3 is CASSSDGHGGSEAFF. The CDR3, as DNA: TGTGCCAGCAGCTCAGACGGACACGGAGGGTCTGAAGCTTTCTTT. The chain employs TRBV6-2 or TRBV6-3 and TRBJ1-1; D might be TRBD1 (5 bases). Germline loops: CDR1 MNHEY, CDR2 SVGEGT. The CDR3 runs 15 residues. The V gene lost 6 bases and the J gene lost 6 bases, with 20 bases spanning the gap.